The source of this T cell receptor beta chain is a study of shared clonotypes between healthy human individuals. Notes on the study in general: Sample collection involved blood only; tissue repertoires are likely different.

The table lists this clone with a count of one. Its target is unknown. TCRdb keeps only in-frame clones here, not all; method: immunoSEQ multiplex PCR. The table has some 1,600,000 clones, approximately 98% seen once; the top ten hold about 0.45%. CDR3 length equals 14 residues. With 3 bases clipped from V and 5 bases from J, the junction kept 5 bases outside the gene matches. The V gene's germline CDR1 is MNHEY and CDR2 SMNVEV (reference sequence). The chain has TRBV27 and TRBJ1-1; 8 nucleotides agree with TRBD1. Material: naive CD4+ T cells sorted from blood. This sample's subset: CD45RA+ positively selected. This sequence originates from a man aged 30 to 45 in good health. Written as DNA, the CDR3 is TGTGCCAGCAGTTTTGTGGACAGGGCGACTGAAGCTTTCTTT. It yields the protein CASSFVDRATEAFF.